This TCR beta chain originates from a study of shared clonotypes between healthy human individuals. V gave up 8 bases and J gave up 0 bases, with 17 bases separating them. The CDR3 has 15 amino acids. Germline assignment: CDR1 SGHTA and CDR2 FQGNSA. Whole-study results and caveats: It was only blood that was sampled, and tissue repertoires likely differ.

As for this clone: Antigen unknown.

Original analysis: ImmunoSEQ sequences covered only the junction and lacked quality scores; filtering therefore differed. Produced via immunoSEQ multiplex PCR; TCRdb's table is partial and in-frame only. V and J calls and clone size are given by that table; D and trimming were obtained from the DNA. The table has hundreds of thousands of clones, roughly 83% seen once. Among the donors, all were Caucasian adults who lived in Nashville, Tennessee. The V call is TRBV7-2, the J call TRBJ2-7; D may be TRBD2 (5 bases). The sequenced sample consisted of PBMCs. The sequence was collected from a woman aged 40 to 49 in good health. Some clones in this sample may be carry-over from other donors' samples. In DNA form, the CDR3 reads TGTGCCAGCGCAATTGGAGCGGACCACTCCTACGAGCAGTACTTC. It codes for CASAIGADHSYEQYF.